One and the same sample provided the 26 T cell receptor beta chains below, sequenced in a study of blood T cell repertoires in COVID-19 (dated by TCRdb to about 2020). Receptor libraries were prepared by the immunoSEQ multiplex PCR assay. This immuneACCESS table, as held by TCRdb, lists in-frame sequences with V and J called but not all clones. Of the missing ones, under half trace to an unresolved V gene in checked studies; the others have no known cause. The sample table shows 270,000 or so clones, and roughly 90% are seen once. The top ten clones comprise 0.94% of the sample. Sequences were obtained from peripheral blood. The source is a woman aged 35 to 49 who had recovered from COVID-19.

This clone appeared a few times. The chain links TRBV6-6 to TRBJ1-5; 7 bases agree with TRBD1. V shed 6 bases, J shed 2 bases, and the junction held 10 bases outside the gene matches. The germline V gene has CDR1 MNHNY and CDR2 SVGAGI (reference sequence). The CDR3 spans 16 residues. The CDR3 DNA reads TGTGCCAGCAGAGGGACAACAGGGGTGGGCAATCAGCCCCAGCATTTT. Residues: CASRGTTGVGNQPQHF.

The chain uses TRBV19 and TRBJ2-1; D is possibly TRBD1 (6 bases). Trimming cost V 1 base and J 9 bases, with 13 bases left between them. The CDR3 is made up of 14 amino acids. Germline V lookup: CDR1 LNHDA, CDR2 SQIVND (reference sequence). The CDR3 spells CASSIALTGPEQFF. CDR3 bases: TGTGCCAGTAGTATAGCCCTGACAGGTCCTGAGCAGTTCTTC.

The J gene is TRBJ2-3, the V gene TRBV11-3; D is uncertain. The CDR3 totals 13 residues. Germline V gene lookup returns CDR1 SGHNT and CDR2 YENEEA. V dropped 5 bases and J dropped 2 bases, with 8 bases sitting between them. The CDR3 reads CASSPQNTDTQYF. The DNA of the CDR3 is TGTGCCAGCAGCCCCCAGAACACAGATACGCAGTATTTT.

This clone has just one count. The chain couples TRBV19 to TRBJ2-2; 10 nucleotides match TRBD2. Trimming removed 3 bases from V and 7 bases from J; junction bases left unmatched: 14. The germline V gene has CDR1 LNHDA and CDR2 SQIVND (reference sequence). The CDR3 is made up of 18 amino acids. The CDR3 nucleotides are TGTGCCAGTAGTATGGGGGCTTGGAGCGGGAGGGCCATCGGGGAGCTGTTTTTT. Its protein is CASSMGAWSGRAIGELFF.

The rearrangement joins TRBV2 to TRBJ2-1; 7 nucleotides agree with TRBD2. CDR1 is SNHLY, CDR2 FYNNEI, per germline. CDR3 length: 15 amino acids. V was pared by 10 bases and J by 6 bases, with 15 bases of the junction left unmatched. The chain's CDR3 is CATNRGPASGNEQFF. The CDR3 DNA reads as TGTGCCACCAACCGTGGGCCGGCTAGCGGCAATGAGCAGTTCTTC.

The V and J genes are TRBV30 and TRBJ2-7; 11 bases are a match to TRBD2. V trimming: 1 base; J trimming: 2 bases; junction bases outside the gene matches: 13. This CDR3 comprises 18 residues. The germline gives CDR1 GTSNPN, CDR2 SVGIG (reference sequence). Written as DNA, the CDR3 is TGTGCCTGGAGTGGGACCCGGCTAGCGGGAGGACGACCCTACGAGCAGTACTTC. This codes for CAWSGTRLAGGRPYEQYF.

The chain joins TRBV10-2 to TRBJ2-5; 7 nucleotides match TRBD1. Germline V gene sequence: CDR1 WSHSY, CDR2 SAAADI. The CDR3 sequence is 13 residues long. The trim removed 4 bases at V and 5 bases at J, leaving 4 bases unmatched. CDR3 loop: CASSVVRGETQYF. CDR3 bases: TGCGCCAGCAGTGTGGTCAGGGGGGAGACCCAGTACTTC.

The chain has TRBV28 and TRBJ2-7; 14 positions agree with TRBD2. This CDR3 contains 17 residues. The germline gives CDR1 MDHEN, CDR2 SYDVKM. Germline trimming cut 5 bases from V and 4 bases from J; bases unmatched to any gene: 10. DNA of the CDR3: TGTGCCAGCAGTGGCGGGACTAGCGGGAGTTCTTGGTACGAGCAGTACTTC. Translating it yields CASSGGTSGSSWYEQYF.

The chain recombines TRBV11-3 with TRBJ2-7; D not certain. CDR1 is SGHNT and CDR2 is YENEEA in the germline V gene. This CDR3 has 14 amino acids. Trimming stripped 1 base from V and 2 bases from J, with 9 bases between. CDR3 in amino acids: CASSLVGTTYEQYF. The CDR3 DNA sequence: TGTGCCAGCAGCTTAGTTGGCACCACCTACGAGCAGTACTTC.

This chain connects TRBV5-1 to TRBJ2-7, with TRBD1 matching over 9 bases. The CDR3 spans 14 residues. V dropped 4 bases and J dropped 2; count of bases not matched to a gene: 4. CDR1 is SGHRS and CDR2 is YFSETQ in the germline V gene. CDR3 sequence reads: CASSAGTGTYEQYF. CDR3 sequence (DNA): TGCGCCAGCAGCGCCGGGACAGGGACCTACGAGCAGTACTTC.

The chain recombines TRBV5-1 with TRBJ1-1; 11 bases fit TRBD1. The V and J ends lost 4 bases and 5 bases, in that order; junction bases with no gene match: 7. This CDR3 spans 15 amino acids. Germline V CDR1 and CDR2: SGHRS, YFSETQ. The CDR3 coding sequence is TGCGCCAGCAGCAGGCGGACAGGGGGCACGACTGAAGCTTTCTTT. Translation: CASSRRTGGTTEAFF. Using reference TRBV5-1 and TRBJ1-1 for the parts outside the CDR3, the full variable domain is KAGVTQTPRYLIKTRGQQVTLSCSPISGHRSVSWYQQTPGQGLQFLFEYFSETQRNKGNFPGRFSGRQFSNSRSEMNVSTLELGDSALYLCASSRRTGGTTEAFFGQGTRLTVV.

The rearrangement uses TRBV28 and TRBJ1-1; D may be TRBD1 (5 bases). V was shortened by 0 bases and J by 11 bases, with 13 bases between the two germline ends. Per germline, CDR1 MDHEN and CDR2 SYDVKM. This CDR3 contains 13 residues. CDR3 loop: CASSLWGRVGAFF. For the CDR3, the DNA is TGTGCCAGCAGTTTATGGGGCAGGGTTGGGGCTTTCTTT.

The chain carries TRBV19 and TRBJ1-4, with unresolved D. The CDR3 is 15 amino acids. The germline V and J ends were trimmed by 3 bases and 8 bases, with 16 bases remaining between them. Germline loops: CDR1 LNHDA, CDR2 SQIVND (reference sequence). CDR3 in amino acids: CASSMGGGQAEKLFF. CDR3 DNA sequence: TGTGCCAGTAGTATGGGTGGCGGCCAAGCGGAAAAACTGTTTTTT.

As to this clone: Other DNA sequences of this sample code for an identical CDR3. V is TRBV3-1 (or the pseudogene TRBV3-2) and J is TRBJ1-1; D not resolved. Germline assignment: CDR1 LGHDT and CDR2 YNNKEL (reference sequence). V was shortened by 0 bases and J by 2 bases, with 10 bases between the two germline ends. This CDR3 spans 15 amino acids. CDR3 sequence (DNA): TGTGCCAGCAGCCAAGAAGTTACAGCTAACACTGAAGCTTTCTTT. Its translation: CASSQEVTANTEAFF.

V usage is TRBV9 and J usage is TRBJ2-5; possibly TRBD2 for D (6 bases). Trimming shortened V by 5 bases and J by 5 bases, and 19 bases separated the two germline ends. Germline CDR1 reads SGDLS; CDR2 reads YYNGEE. There are 15 residues in the CDR3. CDR3 DNA sequence: TGTGCCAGCAGAGCCCCGGGACTCCCCTTGGAGACCCAGTACTTC. Translating it yields CASRAPGLPLETQYF. The whole variable domain, remainder taken from reference TRBV9 and TRBJ2-5, is DSGVTQTPKHLITATGQRVTLRCSPRSGDLSVYWYQQSLDQGLQFLIQYYNGEERAKGNILERFSAQQFPDLHSELNLSSLELGDSALYFCASRAPGLPLETQYFGPGTRLLVL.

This chain links TRBV19 with TRBJ2-5; perhaps TRBD2 as D (5 bases). The CDR3 has 13 amino acids. The germline CDR1 and CDR2 sequences are LNHDA and SQIVND (reference sequence). The V end lost 6 bases, the J end lost 5 bases, and 13 bases lay between the germline ends. This CDR3 reads CASRTGKAETQYF. CDR3 DNA: TGTGCCAGTAGGACGGGGAAGGCGGAGACCCAGTACTTC.

Concerning this clone itself: Other DNA sequences of this sample code for an identical CDR3. The chain uses TRBV27 and TRBJ2-3, with 10 positions matching TRBD2. Per the germline V gene, CDR1 is MNHEY and CDR2 is SMNVEV (reference sequence). The CDR3 runs 14 residues. V lost 5 bases to trimming and J lost 1 base; unmatched junction nucleotides: 0. The CDR3 sequence is CASSLAGGTDTQYF. CDR3 DNA: TGTGCCAGCAGTCTAGCGGGAGGCACAGATACGCAGTATTTT.

The rearrangement joins TRBV9 to TRBJ2-2; the match to TRBD1 covers 10 bases. The CDR3 loop spans 15 amino acids. V lost 0 bases, J lost 9 bases, and 5 bases stayed unmatched. The germline V gene encodes CDR1 SGDLS and CDR2 YYNGEE. The CDR3 reads CASSVETGGTRELFF. In nucleotides, the CDR3 is TGTGCCAGCAGCGTAGAGACAGGGGGCACGAGGGAGCTGTTTTTT. Using reference TRBV9 and TRBJ2-2 for the parts outside the CDR3, the full variable domain is DSGVTQTPKHLITATGQRVTLRCSPRSGDLSVYWYQQSLDQGLQFLIQYYNGEERAKGNILERFSAQQFPDLHSELNLSSLELGDSALYFCASSVETGGTRELFFGEGSRLTVL.

This sequence joins TRBV10-3 and TRBJ2-2; D unresolved. The germline V gene has CDR1 ENHRY and CDR2 SYGVKD. V dropped 9 bases and J dropped 5 bases, with 10 bases sitting between them. This CDR3 comprises 12 residues. CDR3 in DNA: TGTGCCATGTTGGTAGATACCGGGGAGCTGTTTTTT. It encodes CAMLVDTGELFF.

The J gene is TRBJ1-3, the V gene TRBV13, with D perhaps matching TRBD1 (5 bases). Germline V gene data show CDR1 as PRHDT and CDR2 as FYEKMQ (reference sequence). The V end was cut by 6 bases, the J end by 0 bases, with 12 bases between. The CDR3 spans 15 residues. CDR3 residues: CASRAGHRSGNTIYF. For the CDR3, the DNA is TGTGCCAGCAGAGCCGGACACCGCTCTGGAAACACCATATATTTT.

The chain combines TRBV10-1 with TRBJ1-5; 7 nucleotides line up with TRBD1. V shed 4 bases, J shed 3 bases, and the junction held 3 bases outside the gene matches. Per germline, CDR1 WNHNN and CDR2 SYGVQD (reference sequence). This CDR3 has 14 amino acids. The CDR3 coding sequence is TGCGCCAGCAGTGGCAAGGGGGCCAATCAGCCCCAGCATTTT. Translation gives CASSGKGANQPQHF.

The rearrangement uses TRBV11-3 and TRBJ1-1; the D gene is possibly TRBD1 (5 bases). The CDR3 covers 11 residues. The germline gives CDR1 SGHNT, CDR2 YENEEA. V lost 3 bases to trimming and J lost 7 bases, with 6 bases between them. The CDR3 DNA reads TGTGCCAGCAGCTTGGGGGGTGAAGCTTTCTTT. Protein sequence: CASSLGGEAFF.

Here the CDR3 reads CAISESAVRLALTDTQYF. The CDR3 DNA reads as TGTGCCATCAGTGAGTCGGCCGTTCGACTAGCTCTCACAGATACGCAGTATTTT. J is TRBJ2-3 and V is TRBV10-3; 7 bases align to TRBD2. Trimming at V came to 0 bases and at J to 2 bases, leaving 11 bases not matched to a gene. Germline CDR1 ENHRY, CDR2 SYGVKD. This CDR3 spans 18 amino acids.

The table lists this clone with a count of one. This chain uses TRBV5-8 with TRBJ2-7, with 14 bases aligning to TRBD2. CDR1 and CDR2 from the germline V gene are SGHTS and YDEGEE. CDR3 length: 17 residues. With V trimmed by 4 bases and J by 2 bases, 8 bases remained unmatched. The CDR3 loop is CASSVGLAGASPYEQYF. CDR3 bases: TGTGCCAGCAGCGTGGGACTAGCGGGAGCTAGCCCCTACGAGCAGTACTTC.

The V call is TRBV9, the J call TRBJ2-1; 7 nucleotides match TRBD2. The junction had 5 bases not matched to a gene; V was cut back by 2 bases and J by 3 bases. CDR1 SGDLS and CDR2 YYNGEE come from the germline V gene. CDR3 length: 15 residues. CDR3 region: CASSVAGVNYNEQFF. DNA for the CDR3: TGTGCCAGCAGCGTGGCGGGAGTTAACTACAATGAGCAGTTCTTC.

The chain has TRBV11-2 and TRBJ2-7; D is uncertain. V shed 5 bases and J shed 2 bases, with 13 bases lying between them. This CDR3 has 14 amino acids. Germline V gene sequence: CDR1 SGHAT, CDR2 FQNNGV. As DNA, the CDR3 is TGTGCCAGCAGCCGAGATGGGCCAACCTACGAGCAGTACTTC. Translation: CASSRDGPTYEQYF.